This T cell receptor beta chain stems from a study of blood T cells in healthy people across ages (dated by TCRdb to about 2015). About the full investigation: In model experiments, template switching captured roughly one uniquely barcoded TCR beta cDNA molecule for every two T cells. The study analyzed two additional independent replicas of 1 million unique cDNA reads from the same blood draw for two donors, one aged 18 to 30 and one aged 80 or older. Donors of different ages were randomly distributed across sequencing lanes to avoid experimental bias. To track age-related changes in TCR beta repertoire diversity, the study relied on deep sequencing normalized with unique cDNA molecular identifiers. Donors were grouped into four age groups: young (average about 15 years), middle-aged (over 35), aged (around 60) and long-lived (over 80). General findings and caveats noted by the study authors: Donor CMV infection status was unknown, potentially confounding age-related changes in expanded clonotypes. Estimates of total diversity based on one million sequenced T cells were regarded as lower bounds and as underestimates. As age increased, observed TCR beta diversity per million T cells dropped in a roughly linear way, and a significant reduction was already evident by age roughly 40. There was a strong correlation between observed TCR beta diversity and the percentage of naive T cells measured by flow cytometry. Because profiling used bulk unsorted PBMCs, naive and antigen-experienced compartments could not be compared conclusively. The long-lived group showed more naive CD4+ T cells, fewer expanded clones and increased TCR diversity than the aged group, suggesting age selection.

This clonotype was picked up a small number of times. Which antigen it targets is not known. No quality values exist for individual bases; no much larger clone is one base distant. V is trimmed back by 6 bases and J by 2 bases, and the junction contains 10 bases that no gene match accounts for. Spanning cysteine to phenylalanine, the CDR3 consists of 15 amino acids. Only CDR3 DNA remains: 45 bases, in frame from the first base. CDR1 and CDR2, looked up from the germline V gene, are SQVTM and ANQGSEA. The approximately 41 donors, aged roughly 6 to 95 years, were systemically healthy Caucasian individuals from Russia. Roughly 9.5 milliliters of peripheral blood were drawn from each donor into EDTA-treated Vacutainer tubes. Ficoll-Paque density-gradient centrifugation was used to isolate PBMCs, with at least 6 million obtained per sample. Total RNA was extracted from PBMCs with Trizol reagent, with at least 6 micrograms obtained per sample. For every donor, flow cytometry on a PBMC aliquot measured the percentage of naive CD45RAhigh/CD27high T cells.

Library preparation employed 5' RACE. Sequenced using an Illumina HiSeq 2500. The second PCR ran for about 6 to 11 cycles and used a J-beta primer mix along with a sample-barcoded 5' primer. A template-switch 5' adaptor carrying 12 random nucleotides introduced a unique molecular identifier onto each TCR beta cDNA molecule. Each sample yielded at least 3 million CDR3-containing paired-end reads. First-strand cDNA was synthesized from all RNA with the Mint cDNA synthesis kit, primed by a TRBC-specific oligonucleotide. After uracil-DNA glycosylase treatment, a first 18-cycle PCR used universal primers M1SS and BC2_uni_R on all cDNA. In the source study's methods: Normalization of each sample was performed by random selection of 1 million high-quality reads, each carrying a distinct molecular identifier. Instead of being binned into consensus sequences, reads with shared molecular identifiers were discarded. MiTCR, run with a Q25 quality threshold and the strictest error-elimination algorithm, handled CDR3 identification, clonotype clustering and error correction. A nonparametric unseen species model with Euler transformation was used to estimate lower-bound total TCR beta diversity. The raw public data were reprocessed by TCRdb itself: fastp quality trimming at Q25, MiXCR clonotype calling, in-frame beta chains only. Each CDR3 protein appears once, grouped with its most common genes and DNA. The V and J calls and clone size are TCRdb's, not the authors'. The sample has around 650,000 distinct CDR3 sequences on record, approximately 40% of them singletons. Jointly, the top ten make up 30% of the sample.

The sequenced sample was blood. Here the chain combines TRBV29-1 and TRBJ2-3; 8 middle bases align to TRBD2. The TCR comes from a man older than 75 in good health. The nucleotide sequence reads TGCAGCGTCCGGGGAAGCGGGAGACCCACAGATACGCAGTATTTT. The encoded protein is CSVRGSGRPTDTQYF.